This is a list of T cell receptor beta chains from one sample in a study of CD8 T cells in Susac syndrome. TCRdb ran MiXCR on the immunoSEQ multiplex PCR reads and lists one entry per CDR3 protein. The data contain 150,000 to 200,000 distinct CDR3 sequences, 80% to 95% of them singletons. The sample comprised CD4+ T cells from PBMCs. The receptors come from a human donor in good health. Both conserved end residues are part of each CDR3. The order of the fields is V gene, J gene, clone size, D gene, CDR3 protein, CDR3 DNA. The D gene is left open where the match is weak. Clone size is not always given. Where it is, it says once, few, many or a class for expanded clones.

V gene: TRBV7-3; J gene: TRBJ2-2; clone size: .; D gene: .; CDR3 protein: CASSLNRNTGELFF; CDR3 DNA: TGTGCCAGCAGTCTAAACAGGAACACCGGGGAGCTGTTTTTT
V gene: TRBV30; J gene: TRBJ2-5; clone size: .; D gene: .; CDR3 protein: CAWSNRAGAQYF; CDR3 DNA: TGTGCCTGGAGTAACCGGGCAGGGGCCCAGTACTTC
V gene: TRBV20-1; J gene: TRBJ1-2; clone size: .; D gene: TRBD1; CDR3 protein: CSARPGTGDYGYTF; CDR3 DNA: TGCAGTGCTAGACCCGGGACAGGGGACTATGGCTACACCTTC
V gene: TRBV7-8; J gene: TRBJ2-3; clone size: .; D gene: .; CDR3 protein: CASSSLGMGQYF; CDR3 DNA: TGTGCCAGCAGCTCACTGGGGATGGGGCAGTATTTT
V gene: TRBV20-1; J gene: TRBJ2-7; clone size: .; D gene: TRBD1; CDR3 protein: CSAPSTDRAYEQYF; CDR3 DNA: TGCAGTGCTCCCAGCACGGACAGGGCGTACGAGCAGTACTTC
V gene: TRBV30; J gene: TRBJ2-7; clone size: .; D gene: .; CDR3 protein: CAWSVYPYEQYF; CDR3 DNA: TGTGCCTGGAGTGTATATCCCTACGAGCAGTACTTC
V gene: TRBV5-1; J gene: TRBJ1-1; clone size: once; D gene: TRBD1; CDR3 protein: CASSLGQGSGVNTEAFF; CDR3 DNA: TGCGCCAGCAGCTTGGGACAGGGGTCGGGAGTGAACACTGAAGCTTTCTTT
V gene: TRBV7-2; J gene: TRBJ2-7; clone size: once; D gene: TRBD2; CDR3 protein: CASSSSGGPSEQYF; CDR3 DNA: TGTGCCAGCAGCAGCAGCGGGGGCCCCTCCGAGCAGTACTTC
V gene: TRBV19; J gene: TRBJ1-6; clone size: .; D gene: .; CDR3 protein: CASSRGRGAPLHF; CDR3 DNA: TGTGCCAGTAGTCGGGGGCGCGGGGCACCCCTCCACTTT
V gene: TRBV5-1; J gene: TRBJ2-7; clone size: .; D gene: TRBD1; CDR3 protein: CASSAGTGTYEQYF; CDR3 DNA: TGCGCCAGCAGCGCCGGGACAGGCACCTACGAGCAGTACTTC
V gene: TRBV18; J gene: TRBJ1-5; clone size: once; D gene: TRBD1; CDR3 protein: CASSPDRAARNQPQHF; CDR3 DNA: TGTGCCAGCTCACCCGACAGGGCAGCACGCAATCAGCCCCAGCATTTT
V gene: TRBV5-1; J gene: TRBJ2-2; clone size: .; D gene: .; CDR3 protein: CASSLGFGNTGELFF; CDR3 DNA: TGCGCCAGCAGCTTGGGATTTGGGAACACCGGGGAGCTGTTTTTT
V gene: TRBV7-8; J gene: TRBJ2-1; clone size: .; D gene: .; CDR3 protein: CASSLAGGHRHEQFF; CDR3 DNA: TGTGCCAGCAGCTTAGCCGGGGGCCACCGGCATGAGCAGTTCTTC
V gene: TRBV6-5; J gene: TRBJ1-1; clone size: .; D gene: .; CDR3 protein: CASSFGGRGAFF; CDR3 DNA: TGTGCCAGCAGTTTTGGGGGGCGAGGGGCTTTCTTT
V gene: TRBV18; J gene: TRBJ1-1; clone size: .; D gene: .; CDR3 protein: CASSRQVLWDTEAFF; CDR3 DNA: TGTGCCAGCTCACGGCAGGTTTTGTGGGACACTGAAGCTTTCTTT
V gene: TRBV7-9; J gene: TRBJ2-1; clone size: .; D gene: TRBD2; CDR3 protein: CASSPLPTSGEQFF; CDR3 DNA: TGTGCCAGCAGCCCGCTCCCGACTAGCGGGGAGCAGTTCTTC
V gene: TRBV5-1; J gene: TRBJ2-5; clone size: .; D gene: .; CDR3 protein: CASSSGDTQETQYF; CDR3 DNA: TGCGCCAGCTCCTCAGGGGACACCCAAGAGACCCAGTACTTC
V gene: TRBV14; J gene: TRBJ1-2; clone size: .; D gene: .; CDR3 protein: CASSQDGFYGYTF; CDR3 DNA: TGTGCCAGCAGCCAAGATGGATTTTATGGCTACACCTTC
V gene: TRBV19; J gene: TRBJ2-7; clone size: .; D gene: .; CDR3 protein: CASSRDGFLYEQYF; CDR3 DNA: TGTGCCAGTAGCCGGGACGGATTCCTCTACGAGCAGTACTTC
V gene: TRBV20-1; J gene: TRBJ2-5; clone size: .; D gene: .; CDR3 protein: CSAPGAGETQYF; CDR3 DNA: TGCAGTGCTCCGGGGGCGGGGGAGACCCAGTACTTC
V gene: TRBV12-3/TRBV12-4; J gene: TRBJ1-1; clone size: .; D gene: .; CDR3 protein: CASSPRPRAGTEAFF; CDR3 DNA: TGTGCCAGCAGTCCCAGACCCAGGGCGGGGACTGAAGCTTTCTTT
V gene: TRBV27; J gene: TRBJ2-1; clone size: .; D gene: .; CDR3 protein: CASSIAPGWGNEQFF; CDR3 DNA: TGTGCCAGCAGTATAGCCCCTGGGTGGGGCAATGAGCAGTTCTTC
V gene: TRBV20-1; J gene: TRBJ1-1; clone size: .; D gene: TRBD1; CDR3 protein: CSARRDSFVNTEAFF; CDR3 DNA: TGCAGTGCTAGACGGGACAGCTTCGTGAACACTGAAGCTTTCTTT
V gene: TRBV9; J gene: TRBJ2-3; clone size: .; D gene: TRBD1; CDR3 protein: CASSVSAQGVDTQYF; CDR3 DNA: TGTGCCAGCAGCGTATCAGCACAGGGGGTCGATACGCAGTATTTT
V gene: TRBV28; J gene: TRBJ1-2; clone size: .; D gene: TRBD1; CDR3 protein: CASTLDRAYGYTF; CDR3 DNA: TGTGCCAGCACCCTCGACAGGGCCTATGGCTACACCTTC
V gene: TRBV4-1; J gene: TRBJ2-6; clone size: .; D gene: .; CDR3 protein: CASSQDGGTPFHNNVLTF; CDR3 DNA: TGCGCCAGCAGCCAAGATGGGGGGACTCCCTTCCACAACAACGTCCTGACTTTC
V gene: TRBV29-1; J gene: TRBJ1-1; clone size: .; D gene: .; CDR3 protein: CSPWRRLNTEAFF; CDR3 DNA: TGCAGTCCTTGGAGGCGCCTGAACACTGAAGCTTTCTTT
V gene: TRBV6-6; J gene: TRBJ2-1; clone size: .; D gene: .; CDR3 protein: CASETGVLGQFF; CDR3 DNA: TGTGCCAGCGAAACTGGCGTCCTGGGGCAGTTCTTC